These T cell receptor beta chains were read from a single sample in a study of regulatory T cells in long-lasting Graves disease. Each CDR3 protein is one row after TCRdb ran MiXCR on the multiplex PCR reads. The sample lists fewer than 550,000 distinct CDR3 sequences; 15% to 20% were seen once. Separately, the same data were catalogued under a study of T cells in Graves' hyperthyroidism and ophthalmopathy.

This specimen consisted of peripheral blood mononuclear cells (PBMCs), obtained at new diagnosis, from a patient treated with antithyroid drugs. The receptors originated from a woman aged 35 to 60 with Graves disease. Both conserved end residues are trimmed from each CDR3. A D gene is named only where the DNA matches it firmly. Some rows mark clone size as missing; the rest say once, few, many or name a class of expanded clone.

j_call clone_size d_call v_call cdr3_aa
TRBJ1-3 - TRBD1 TRBV7-9 ASSQGTDSGNTIY
TRBJ2-5 - TRBD2 TRBV18 ASSPVSRGGLF
TRBJ2-6 many TRBD2 TRBV2 ASSEERGGWGGANVLT
TRBJ2-7 - - TRBV29-1 SVEDRGTSYEQY
TRBJ1-1 few TRBD1 TRBV4-1 ASSQREGTGINTEAF
TRBJ2-3 many TRBD1 TRBV4-1 ASSQGFRDRGRLDTQY
TRBJ1-6 few - TRBV4-1 ASSPSSNQGSYNSPLH
TRBJ2-5 few - TRBV5-1 ASSSGNTGIQETQY
TRBJ2-2 many - TRBV6-1 ASRLRVGLSPNTGELF
TRBJ1-3 - - TRBV12-3/TRBV12-4 ATTIDSLSGNTIY
TRBJ2-7 many - TRBV18 ASSRSTAGDEQY
TRBJ1-1 few - TRBV7-3 ASSVDGRNTEAF
TRBJ2-7 once - TRBV19 ATRPRSSYEQY
TRBJ2-7 - - TRBV6-1 ASSLHRDVYEQY
TRBJ2-3 many TRBD1 TRBV5-1 ASSQQGVDVDTQY
TRBJ2-7 - TRBD1 TRBV5-1 ASSLGTGGLYEQY
TRBJ1-2 many TRBD1 TRBV6-2/TRBV6-3 ASSATGTVIANYGYT
TRBJ2-2 few - TRBV7-3 ASSSNRENTGELF
TRBJ2-1 - TRBD2 TRBV2 ASKYSSGGANYNEQF
TRBJ1-2 many - TRBV20-1 SANYIQVGYGYT
TRBJ2-7 - - TRBV7-9 ASSAQGAGAWPTYEQY
TRBJ2-7 - TRBD2 TRBV20-1 SGVAGAYEQY
TRBJ2-2 - - TRBV12-5 ASGSLGTGELF
TRBJ1-1 many - TRBV7-9 ASSPGGRVNTEAF
TRBJ2-2 few TRBD2 TRBV15 ATSTAWGISSGGTTGELF
TRBJ2-5 many TRBD1 TRBV12-3/TRBV12-4 ASSSRQGAQETQY
TRBJ2-7 - TRBD2 TRBV7-2 ASSAAGGPYEQY
TRBJ1-1 many - TRBV6-1 AGWQVDAPYVGNTEAF
TRBJ1-2 - - TRBV10-3 AISELGGYGYT
TRBJ2-2 - TRBD2 TRBV6-1 ASETLAGANTGELF
TRBJ2-5 many TRBD1 TRBV6-2/TRBV6-3 ASSPDRVTETQY
TRBJ1-4 few - TRBV28 ASSFMRGTNEKLF
TRBJ2-5 - - TRBV14 ASSQYFGGVETQY
TRBJ2-7 few - TRBV7-8 ASSSVGQGAYEQY
TRBJ1-5 many TRBD1 TRBV2 ASSGGQAGQPQH
TRBJ2-1 many TRBD2 TRBV19 ASSNSGGGSEQF
TRBJ2-2 - - TRBV20-1 SARPWAGELF
TRBJ1-1 few - TRBV9 ASSARINTEAF
TRBJ2-7 few TRBD2 TRBV13 ASSLDSGGGEQY
TRBJ1-4 many - TRBV28 ALGGGSREKLF
TRBJ1-5 - TRBD1 TRBV28 ASDGRTGTRQPQH
TRBJ1-1 few TRBD1 TRBV29-1 SGWTGETEAF
TRBJ1-1 - TRBD1 TRBV5-1 ASSLPGQGRAF
TRBJ2-5 few TRBD2 TRBV5-1 ASSFGGVKETQY
TRBJ1-1 few TRBD1 TRBV12-5 ASDRKTGRDFRRTIAF
TRBJ1-2 few TRBD1 TRBV29-1 SVATGDNGYT